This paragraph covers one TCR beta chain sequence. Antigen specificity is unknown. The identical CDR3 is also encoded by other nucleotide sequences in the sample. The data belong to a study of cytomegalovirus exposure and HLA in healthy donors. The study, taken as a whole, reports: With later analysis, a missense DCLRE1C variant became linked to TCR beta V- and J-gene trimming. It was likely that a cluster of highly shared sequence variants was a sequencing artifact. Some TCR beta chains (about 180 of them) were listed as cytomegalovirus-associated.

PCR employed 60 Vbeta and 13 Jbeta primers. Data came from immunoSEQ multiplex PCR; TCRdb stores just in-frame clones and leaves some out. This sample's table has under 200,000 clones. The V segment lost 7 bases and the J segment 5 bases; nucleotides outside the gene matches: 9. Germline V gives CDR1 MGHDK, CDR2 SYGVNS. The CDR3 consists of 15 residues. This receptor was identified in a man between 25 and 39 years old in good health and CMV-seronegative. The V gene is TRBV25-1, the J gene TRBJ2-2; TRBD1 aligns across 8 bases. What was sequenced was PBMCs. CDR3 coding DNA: TGTGCCAGCACCGGGACAGGTGGTTGGACCGGGGAGCTGTTTTTT. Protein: CASTGTGGWTGELFF.